A single sample gave rise to the 10 T cell receptor beta chains below, sequenced in a study of PD-1 blockade in classical Hodgkin lymphoma. Brentuximab vedotin exposure varied among the patients, all of whom had relapsed after autologous stem cell transplantation. Here immunoSEQ multiplex PCR was the method, and the copy in TCRdb shows in-frame clones only, minus some. The sample lists 45,000 to 55,000 clones, approximately 73% occurring once. Sequences were derived from peripheral blood mononuclear cells (PBMCs), sampled before the second cycle of nivolumab. All receptors come from a human donor with classical Hodgkin lymphoma.

The rearrangement links TRBV27 to TRBJ2-3; the match to TRBD2 covers 7 bases. CDR1 and CDR2 from the germline V gene are MNHEY and SMNVEV (reference sequence). Trimming cost V 2 bases and J 0 bases; bases outside gene matches: 11. This CDR3 has 18 residues. CDR3 coding DNA: TGTGCCAGCAGTTTAAGGAACTCAGCGGGGATTAGCACAGATACGCAGTATTTT. Residues: CASSLRNSAGISTDTQYF.

This chain links TRBV14 with TRBJ2-1; 9 bases are shared with TRBD2. This CDR3 is built from 16 residues. CDR1 and CDR2 (germline): SGHDN, FVKESK. J lost 5 bases, V lost 3 bases, and 8 bases had no gene match. DNA for the CDR3: TGTGCCAGCAGCCAGCCGGGACTAGCAGGCGACAATGAGCAGTTCTTC. The encoded protein is CASSQPGLAGDNEQFF.

This chain connects TRBV5-1 to TRBJ1-1, with D unresolved. Germline-derived CDR1 and CDR2 are SGHRS and YFSETQ. The V and J ends lost 5 bases and 6 bases respectively, with 14 bases between them. This CDR3 has 13 amino acids. The CDR3 coding sequence is TGCGCCAGCAGTGGGCAAGCGCTGGCTGAAGCTTTCTTT. Amino acid sequence: CASSGQALAEAFF.

This chain uses TRBV5-4 with TRBJ2-1; 9 bases match TRBD2. The CDR3 loop spans 14 amino acids. In germline, CDR1 is SGHNT, CDR2 YYREEE (reference sequence). Trimming cost V 3 bases and J 5 bases; bases outside gene matches: 3. The CDR3 region has the DNA TGTGCCAGCAGCTCCGGGACTAGCAACAATGAGCAGTTCTTC. The encoded protein is CASSSGTSNNEQFF.

The genes are TRBV30 and TRBJ1-4; D is unresolved. This CDR3 region has 13 residues. Trimming stripped 1 base from V and 7 bases from J, with 10 bases between. Germline CDR1 reads GTSNPN; CDR2 reads SVGIG (reference sequence). The CDR3, as DNA: TGTGCCTGGAGTGGATGGACTGGTGAAAAACTGTTTTTT. This translates into CAWSGWTGEKLFF.

The genes are TRBV7-2 and TRBJ2-1; 8 bases are a match to TRBD2. The CDR3 has 15 amino acids. Germline V gives CDR1 SGHTA, CDR2 FQGNSA. Trimming at V came to 4 bases and at J to 8 bases, leaving 10 bases not matched to a gene. Written as DNA, the CDR3 is TGTGCCAGCAGCTCGCGGACTAGCTTGAACCATGAGCAGTTCTTC. Amino acids: CASSSRTSLNHEQFF.

The chain employs TRBV30 and TRBJ1-1; D is possibly TRBD1 (5 bases). The CDR3 sequence is 13 residues long. The ends were cut back, 1 base at V and 5 bases at J, with 11 bases in the middle. Germline CDR1 and CDR2: GTSNPN and SVGIG (reference sequence). The CDR3 region has the DNA TGTGCCTGGAGTGCAGGCCAGGGAACTGAAGCTTTCTTT. Its protein product is CAWSAGQGTEAFF.

This clone was counted between two and nine times. The CDR3 reads CASSSQGGYGYTF. The DNA of the CDR3 is TGTGCCAGCAGCTCGCAAGGCGGCTATGGCTACACCTTC. The V gene is TRBV5-5, the J gene TRBJ1-2; D is unclear. This CDR3 spans 13 amino acids. V gave up 3 bases and J gave up 4 bases, with 10 bases separating them. CDR1 and CDR2 (germline): SGHKS, YYEKEE (reference sequence).

The table lists this clone with a few counts. The chain recombines TRBV7-9 with TRBJ1-2; D may be TRBD1 (5 bases). V was trimmed by 2 bases and J by 6 bases, leaving 13 bases between them. CDR3 length equals 14 residues. Germline lookup yields CDR1 SEHNR and CDR2 FQNEAQ (reference sequence). Here the CDR3 reads CASSLRGDRDGYTF. The CDR3 DNA sequence: TGTGCCAGCAGCTTAAGGGGTGACCGGGATGGCTACACCTTC.

Sample share makes this clone medium-sized (0.01 to 0.1%). V gene TRBV19 combines with J gene TRBJ1-5, with 7 bases fitting TRBD1. This CDR3 region has 16 residues. V lost 5 bases and J lost 3; bases outside the gene matches: 10. The germline V gene encodes CDR1 LNHDA and CDR2 SQIVND (reference sequence). The CDR3 reads CASSPPPGTDNQPQHF. The DNA for the CDR3 is TGTGCCAGTAGTCCCCCCCCTGGGACAGACAATCAGCCCCAGCATTTT.